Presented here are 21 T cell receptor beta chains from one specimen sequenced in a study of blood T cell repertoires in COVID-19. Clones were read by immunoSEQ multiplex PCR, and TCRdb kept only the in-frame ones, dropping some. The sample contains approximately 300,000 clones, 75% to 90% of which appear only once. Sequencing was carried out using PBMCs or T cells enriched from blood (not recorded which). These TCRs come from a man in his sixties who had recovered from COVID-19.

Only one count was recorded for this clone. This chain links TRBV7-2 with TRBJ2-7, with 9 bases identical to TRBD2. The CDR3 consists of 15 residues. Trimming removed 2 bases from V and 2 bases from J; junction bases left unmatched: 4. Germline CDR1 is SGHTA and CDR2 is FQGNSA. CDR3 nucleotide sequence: TGTGCCAGCAGCTTACGACTAGCGGAACCCTACGAGCAGTACTTC. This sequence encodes CASSLRLAEPYEQYF.

The CDR3 region is CSVVTSGSQETQYF. CDR3 DNA: TGCAGCGTTGTCACTAGCGGGAGCCAAGAGACCCAGTACTTC. The rearrangement links TRBV29-1 to TRBJ2-5, with 11 bases identical to TRBD2. This CDR3 comprises 14 residues. V shed 4 bases and J 1 base; nucleotides not matched to a gene: 2. Germline V gives CDR1 SQVTM, CDR2 ANQGSEA. The full variable domain, rest sourced from reference TRBV29-1 and TRBJ2-5, is SAVISQKPSRDICQRGTSLTIQCQVDSQVTMMFWYRQQPGQSLTLIATANQGSEATYESGFVIDKFPISRPNLTFSTLTVSNMSPEDSSIYLCSVVTSGSQETQYFGPGTRLLVL.

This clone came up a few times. The CDR3 DNA is TGCAGCGTTGGAACCCATCGGGGTTGGCTAGCGGGCACCCAAGGAACCGGGGAGCTGTTTTTT. Its translation: CSVGTHRGWLAGTQGTGELFF. The chain links TRBV29-1 to TRBJ2-2, with 8 bases matching TRBD2. The CDR3 totals 21 residues. The germline gives CDR1 SQVTM, CDR2 ANQGSEA. V was pared by 4 bases and J by 5 bases, with 27 bases of the junction left unmatched.

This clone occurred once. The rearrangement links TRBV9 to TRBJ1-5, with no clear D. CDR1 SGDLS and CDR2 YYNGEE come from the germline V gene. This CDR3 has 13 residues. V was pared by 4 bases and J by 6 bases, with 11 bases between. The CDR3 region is CASSPQSGQPQHF. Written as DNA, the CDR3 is TGTGCCAGCAGCCCCCAGTCTGGTCAGCCCCAGCATTTT.

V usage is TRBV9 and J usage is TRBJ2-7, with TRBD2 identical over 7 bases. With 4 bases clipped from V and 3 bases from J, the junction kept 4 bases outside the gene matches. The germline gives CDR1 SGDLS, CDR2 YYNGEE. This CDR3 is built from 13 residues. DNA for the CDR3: TGTGCCAGCAGCCTGGGGGGGGGCTACGAGCAGTACTTC. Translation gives CASSLGGGYEQYF.

CDR3: CASSYTWEGYNEQFF. For the CDR3, the DNA is TGTGCCAGCAGTTACACGTGGGAGGGCTACAATGAGCAGTTCTTC. The V gene is TRBV6-5, the J gene TRBJ2-1; 7 bases match TRBD2. J gave up 3 bases and V 2 bases, and 4 bases lay outside the gene matches. Germline V gene sequence: CDR1 MNHEY, CDR2 SVGAGI. The CDR3 covers 15 residues.

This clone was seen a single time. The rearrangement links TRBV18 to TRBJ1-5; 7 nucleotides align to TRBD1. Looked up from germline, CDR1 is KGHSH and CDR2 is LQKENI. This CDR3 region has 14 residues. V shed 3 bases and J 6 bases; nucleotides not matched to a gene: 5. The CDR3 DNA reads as TGTGCCAGCTCACCGGTTGACAGGGCTCAGCCCCAGCATTTT. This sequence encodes CASSPVDRAQPQHF.

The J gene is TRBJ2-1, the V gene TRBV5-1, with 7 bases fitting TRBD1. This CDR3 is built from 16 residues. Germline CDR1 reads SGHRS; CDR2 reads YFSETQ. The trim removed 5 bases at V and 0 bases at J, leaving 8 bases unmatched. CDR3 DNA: TGCGCCAGCAGACCGGGACAGCCCCCCTCCTACAATGAGCAGTTCTTC. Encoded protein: CASRPGQPPSYNEQFF.

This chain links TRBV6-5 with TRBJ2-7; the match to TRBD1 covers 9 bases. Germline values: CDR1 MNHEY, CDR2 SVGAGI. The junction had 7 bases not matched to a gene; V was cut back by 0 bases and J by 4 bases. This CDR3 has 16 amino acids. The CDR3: CASSYSPPGQGYEQYF. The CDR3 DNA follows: TGTGCCAGCAGTTACTCGCCTCCGGGACAGGGATACGAGCAGTACTTC.

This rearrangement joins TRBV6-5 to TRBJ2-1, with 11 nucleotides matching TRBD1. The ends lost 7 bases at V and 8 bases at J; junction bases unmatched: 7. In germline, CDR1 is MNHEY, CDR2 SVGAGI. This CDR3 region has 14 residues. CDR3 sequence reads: CASTRDRGFDEQFF. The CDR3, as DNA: TGTGCCAGCACTCGGGACAGGGGGTTCGATGAGCAGTTCTTC.

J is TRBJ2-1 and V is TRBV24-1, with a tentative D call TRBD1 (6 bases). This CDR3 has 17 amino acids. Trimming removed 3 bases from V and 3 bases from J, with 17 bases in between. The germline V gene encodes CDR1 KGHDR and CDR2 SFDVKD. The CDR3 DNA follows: TGTGCCACCAGTGATAAACTTTTGGACAGTAACTACAATGAGCAGTTCTTC. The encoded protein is CATSDKLLDSNYNEQFF.

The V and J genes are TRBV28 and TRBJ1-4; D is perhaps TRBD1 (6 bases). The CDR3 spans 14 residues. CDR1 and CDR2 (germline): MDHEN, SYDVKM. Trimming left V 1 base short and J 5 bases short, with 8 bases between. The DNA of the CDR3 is TGTGCCAGCAGTTTATACAGGGAAAATGAAAAACTGTTTTTT. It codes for CASSLYRENEKLFF.

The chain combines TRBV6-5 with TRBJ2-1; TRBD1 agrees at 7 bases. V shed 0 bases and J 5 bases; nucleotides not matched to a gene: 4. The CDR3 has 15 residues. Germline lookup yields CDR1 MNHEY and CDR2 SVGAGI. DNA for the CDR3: TGTGCCAGCAGTTACTCTCCGGGACAGAACAATGAGCAGTTCTTC. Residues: CASSYSPGQNNEQFF.

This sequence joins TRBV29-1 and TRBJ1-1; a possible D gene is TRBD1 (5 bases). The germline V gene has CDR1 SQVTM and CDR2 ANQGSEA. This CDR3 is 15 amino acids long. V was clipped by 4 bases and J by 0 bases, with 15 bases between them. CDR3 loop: CSVVLRAGMNTEAFF. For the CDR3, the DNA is TGCAGCGTTGTCCTTCGGGCAGGGATGAACACTGAAGCTTTCTTT.

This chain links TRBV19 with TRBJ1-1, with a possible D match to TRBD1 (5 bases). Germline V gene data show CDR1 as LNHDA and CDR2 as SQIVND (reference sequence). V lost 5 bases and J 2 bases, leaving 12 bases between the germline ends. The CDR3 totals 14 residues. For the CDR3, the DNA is TGTGCCAGTAGTGGAGGGGTAGGAAACACTGAAGCTTTCTTT. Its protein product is CASSGGVGNTEAFF.

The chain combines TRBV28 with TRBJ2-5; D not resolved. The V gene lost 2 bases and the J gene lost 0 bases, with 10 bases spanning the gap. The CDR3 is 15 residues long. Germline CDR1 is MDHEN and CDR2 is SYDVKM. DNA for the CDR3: TGTGCCAGCAGTTTAGCAGGCTCGTACCAAGAGACCCAGTACTTC. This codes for CASSLAGSYQETQYF.

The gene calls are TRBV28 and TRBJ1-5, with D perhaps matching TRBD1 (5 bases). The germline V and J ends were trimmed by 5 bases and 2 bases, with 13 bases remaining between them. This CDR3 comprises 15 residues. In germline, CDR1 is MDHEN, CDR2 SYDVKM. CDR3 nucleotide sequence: TGTGCCAGCAGTACCGGGTCCAGGGGCAATCAGCCCCAGCATTTT. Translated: CASSTGSRGNQPQHF.

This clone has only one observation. The CDR3 coding sequence is TGCGCCAGCAGCCAATCCGGGACTACCTACAATGAGCAGTTCTTC. Translating it yields CASSQSGTTYNEQFF. The chain has TRBV4-3 and TRBJ2-1; 7 bases are shared with TRBD2. The V and J ends lost 2 bases and 2 bases, in that order; junction bases with no gene match: 3. The CDR3 extends over 15 amino acids. CDR1 LGHNA and CDR2 YSLEER come from the germline V gene.

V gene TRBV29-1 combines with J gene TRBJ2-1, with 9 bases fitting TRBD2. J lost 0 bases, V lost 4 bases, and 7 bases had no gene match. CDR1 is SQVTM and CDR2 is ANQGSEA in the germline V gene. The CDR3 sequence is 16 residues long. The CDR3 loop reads CSVVAFSGSSYNEQFF. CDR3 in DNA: TGCAGCGTTGTGGCTTTTAGCGGGAGCTCCTACAATGAGCAGTTCTTC.

CDR3 loop: CASSQERGRGEQFF. CDR3 coding DNA: TGTGCCAGCAGCCAAGAACGCGGGAGGGGGGAGCAGTTCTTC. The chain uses TRBV14 and TRBJ2-1; 9 nucleotides match TRBD2. Germline trimming cut 0 bases from V and 10 bases from J; bases unmatched to any gene: 4. The germline gives CDR1 SGHDN, CDR2 FVKESK. The CDR3 loop spans 14 amino acids.

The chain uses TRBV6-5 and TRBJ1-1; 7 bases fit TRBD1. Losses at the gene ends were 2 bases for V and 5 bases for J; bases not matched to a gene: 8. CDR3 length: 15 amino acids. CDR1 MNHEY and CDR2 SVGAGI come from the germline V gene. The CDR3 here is CASSYGRGRWTEAFF. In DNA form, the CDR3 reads TGTGCCAGCAGTTACGGTAGGGGGCGGTGGACTGAAGCTTTCTTT.